This is a list of T cell receptor beta chains from one sample in a study of siplizumab effects on memory and regulatory T cells. Here immunoSEQ multiplex PCR was the method, and the copy in TCRdb shows in-frame clones only, minus some. The profile shows tens of thousands of clones, over 80% of them singletons. Sequenced input: Tregs sorted from blood. The receptors shown here come from a human donor in good health. The CDR3 runs from the conserved cysteine through the conserved F or W. The D gene is left open where the match is weak. Some rows have no size entry. The others give once, few or many, or a class for an expanded clone.

d_gene	abundance	j_gene	len	v_gene	CDR3aa	CDR3nt
.	.	TRBJ2-2	13	TRBV10-3	CAISNGAAGELFF	TGTGCCATCAGTAATGGGGCCGCCGGGGAGCTGTTTTTT
TRBD1	.	TRBJ2-3	18	TRBV11-3	CASSLGGLRDSTTDTQYF	TGTGCCAGCAGCTTAGGCGGTTTGAGGGACAGTACCACAGATACGCAGTATTTT
TRBD2	.	TRBJ2-7	15	TRBV19	CASSPSGRLSYEQYF	TGTGCCAGTAGTCCTAGCGGGAGGCTCTCCTACGAGCAGTACTTC
TRBD1	.	TRBJ2-1	16	TRBV9	CASSVSTGVLQAEQFF	TGTGCCAGCAGCGTGAGTACAGGGGTCCTACAAGCTGAGCAGTTCTTC
TRBD1	.	TRBJ1-1	13	TRBV6-5	CASSETQGSSTFF	TGTGCCAGCAGTGAAACACAGGGGAGTTCGACTTTCTTT
.	.	TRBJ2-6	17	TRBV18	CASSPIPPADGANVLTF	TGTGCCAGCTCACCTATTCCCCCGGCCGATGGGGCCAACGTCCTGACTTTC
.	.	TRBJ2-2	13	TRBV5-1	CASSSLNTGELFF	TGCGCCAGCAGCTCCTTAAACACCGGGGAGCTGTTTTTT
TRBD2	.	TRBJ2-7	14	TRBV14	CASSLLGTTREQYF	TGTGCCAGCAGCCTATTGGGGACTACGCGTGAGCAGTACTTC
TRBD1	.	TRBJ1-2	13	TRBV9	CASSVAGTGSFTF	TGTGCCAGCAGCGTAGCCGGGACAGGGAGCTTCACCTTC
.	.	TRBJ2-3	15	TRBV5-6	CASSIPGFLTDTQYF	TGTGCCAGCAGCATCCCGGGGTTTCTCACAGATACGCAGTATTTT
TRBD2	.	TRBJ2-1	14	TRBV5-1	CASQLAGVGDEQFF	TGCGCCAGTCAGCTAGCGGGAGTTGGCGATGAGCAGTTCTTC
.	once	TRBJ1-5	14	TRBV5-1	CASSLDSRNQPQHF	TGCGCCAGCAGCTTGGACAGCCGCAATCAGCCCCAGCATTTT